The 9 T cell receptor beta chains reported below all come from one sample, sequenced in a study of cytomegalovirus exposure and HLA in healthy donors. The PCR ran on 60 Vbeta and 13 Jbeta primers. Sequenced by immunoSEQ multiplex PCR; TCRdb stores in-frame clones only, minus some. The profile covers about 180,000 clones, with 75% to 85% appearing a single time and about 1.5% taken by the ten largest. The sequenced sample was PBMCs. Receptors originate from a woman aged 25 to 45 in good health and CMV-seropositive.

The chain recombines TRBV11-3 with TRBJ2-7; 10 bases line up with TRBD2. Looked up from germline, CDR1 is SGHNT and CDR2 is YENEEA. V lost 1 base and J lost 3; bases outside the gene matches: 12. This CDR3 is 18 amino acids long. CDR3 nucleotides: TGTGCCAGCAGCTTAGTACTAGCGGGAAATAGCCTACACTACGAGCAGTACTTC. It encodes CASSLVLAGNSLHYEQYF.

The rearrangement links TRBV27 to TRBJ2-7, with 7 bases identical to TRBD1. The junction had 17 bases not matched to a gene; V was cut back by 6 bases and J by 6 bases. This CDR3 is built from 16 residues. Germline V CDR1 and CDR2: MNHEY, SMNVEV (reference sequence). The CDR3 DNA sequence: TGTGCCAGCAGATCCGAACTTGCAGGGGGTCGGGGCGAGCAGTACTTC. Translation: CASRSELAGGRGEQYF.

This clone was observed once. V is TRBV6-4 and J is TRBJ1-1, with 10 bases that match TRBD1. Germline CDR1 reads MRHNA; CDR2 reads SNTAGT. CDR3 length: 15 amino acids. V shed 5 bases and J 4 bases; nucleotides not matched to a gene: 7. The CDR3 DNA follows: TGTGCCAGCAGTCGGGACAGGGGATTTGGCACTGAAGCTTTCTTT. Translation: CASSRDRGFGTEAFF.

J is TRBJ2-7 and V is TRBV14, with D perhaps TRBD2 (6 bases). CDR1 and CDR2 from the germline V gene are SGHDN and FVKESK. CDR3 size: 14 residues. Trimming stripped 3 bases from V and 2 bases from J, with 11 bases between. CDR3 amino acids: CASSHLRGTYEQYF. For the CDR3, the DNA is TGTGCCAGCAGCCATTTGCGGGGCACCTACGAGCAGTACTTC.

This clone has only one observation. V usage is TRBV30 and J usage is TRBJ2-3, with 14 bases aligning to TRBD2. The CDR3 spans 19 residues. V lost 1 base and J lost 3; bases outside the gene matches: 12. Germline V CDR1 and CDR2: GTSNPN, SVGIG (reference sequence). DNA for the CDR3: TGTGCCTGGAGTGCCCTCGGGACTAGCGGGAGTGATGAGACAGATACGCAGTATTTT. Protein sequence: CAWSALGTSGSDETDTQYF.

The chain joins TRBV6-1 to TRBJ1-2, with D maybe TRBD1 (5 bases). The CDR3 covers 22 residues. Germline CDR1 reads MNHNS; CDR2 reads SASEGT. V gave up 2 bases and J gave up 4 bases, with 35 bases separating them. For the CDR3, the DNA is TGTGCCAGCAGTGAAAGGTCTAAAGGGTTAACCAGGGTCACAGCTCTGTTCTATGGCTACACCTTC. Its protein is CASSERSKGLTRVTALFYGYTF.

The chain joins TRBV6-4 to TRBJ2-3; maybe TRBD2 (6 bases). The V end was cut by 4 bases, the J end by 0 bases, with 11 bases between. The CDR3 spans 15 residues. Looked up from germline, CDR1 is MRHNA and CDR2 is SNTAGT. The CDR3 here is CASSGSSGSTDTQYF. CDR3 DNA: TGTGCCAGCAGTGGCTCGAGCGGGAGCACAGATACGCAGTATTTT.

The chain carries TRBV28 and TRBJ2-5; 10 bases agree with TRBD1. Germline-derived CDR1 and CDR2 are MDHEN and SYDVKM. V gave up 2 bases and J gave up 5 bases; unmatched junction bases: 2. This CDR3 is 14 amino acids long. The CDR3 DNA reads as TGTGCCAGCAGTTTAGGGGGACAGGGGGAGACCCAGTACTTC. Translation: CASSLGGQGETQYF.

The CDR3 is CASSPNGRAYNQPQHF. The CDR3 DNA is TGTGCCAGCAGCCCAAACGGGAGAGCCTACAATCAGCCCCAGCATTTT. The chain is built from TRBV7-2 and TRBJ1-5; no firm D call. The V end lost 5 bases, the J end lost 3 bases, and 17 bases lay between the germline ends. The CDR3 runs to 16 residues. Germline V CDR1 and CDR2: SGHTA, FQGNSA.